This T cell receptor beta chain was captured by sequencing in a study of T cells in Graves' hyperthyroidism and ophthalmopathy. In the study overall: The initial diagnosis was the point when peripheral blood was collected, ahead of any treatment. General study results and limits: Onset of ophthalmopathy came a median approximately 6.8 months after the model predicted it.

A remark on this clonotype: What it binds is not known.

Per the germline V gene, CDR1 is LNHDA and CDR2 is SQIVND (reference sequence). The V end lost 0 bases, the J end lost 1 base, and 15 bases lay between the germline ends. This CDR3 is 17 amino acids long. Any patient presenting with uncontrolled infection, other autoimmune disease, pregnancy or lactation was left out. Amplified regions were TCR beta CDR3 sequences from RNA transcripts. When the TCR CDR3 underwent first-round RT-PCR, the HTBI primer set was used. TCRdb passed the multiplex PCR reads through MiXCR, listing each CDR3 protein once. The sample records a few hundred thousand distinct CDR3 sequences, just under 15% being singletons.

The sequenced material came from blood. The TCR originated in a woman in her twenties or thirties with Graves' hyperthyroidism. The V call is TRBV19, the J call TRBJ1-1; D might be TRBD1 (5 bases). Written as DNA, the CDR3 is TGTGCCAGTAGTATAGAAGGGACTCTCATGGGGAACACTGAAGCTTTCTTT. Its protein product is CASSIEGTLMGNTEAFF.